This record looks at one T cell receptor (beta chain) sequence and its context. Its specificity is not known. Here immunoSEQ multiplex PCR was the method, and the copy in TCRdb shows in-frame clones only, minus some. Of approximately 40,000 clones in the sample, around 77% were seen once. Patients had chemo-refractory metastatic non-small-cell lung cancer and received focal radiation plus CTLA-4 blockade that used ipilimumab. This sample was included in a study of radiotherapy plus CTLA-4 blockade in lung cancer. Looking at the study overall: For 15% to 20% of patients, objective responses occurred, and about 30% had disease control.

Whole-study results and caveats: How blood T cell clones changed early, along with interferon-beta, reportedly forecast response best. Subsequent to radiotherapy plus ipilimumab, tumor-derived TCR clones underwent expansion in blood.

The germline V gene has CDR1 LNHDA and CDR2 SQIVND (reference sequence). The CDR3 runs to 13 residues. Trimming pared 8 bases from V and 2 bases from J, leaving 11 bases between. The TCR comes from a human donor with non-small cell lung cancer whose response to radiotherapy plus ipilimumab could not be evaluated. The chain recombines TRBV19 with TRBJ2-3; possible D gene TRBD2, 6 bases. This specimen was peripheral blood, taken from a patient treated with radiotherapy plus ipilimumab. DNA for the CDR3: TGTGCCAGTTCATCTAGCGCCACAGATACGCAGTATTTT. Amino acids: CASSSSATDTQYF.